The TCR beta chain described here comes from a study of a mutant IDH1 vaccine in newly diagnosed glioma. Study-wide context: It was radiotherapy, temozolomide, or both that patients received previously, with most receiving both.

Produced via immunoSEQ multiplex PCR; TCRdb's table is partial and in-frame only. The repertoire holds fewer than 70,000 clones, with 84% as singletons. A remark on this clone: Its antigen is not known.

Described time point: week 11, during vaccination. Vaccination used 300 ug of mutant IDH1 20-mer peptide per dose, with topical imiquimod. There were new WHO grade 3 or 4 astrocytomas in the donors, and these were IDH1-mutant and ATRX-lost. Germline CDR1 is SGHVS and CDR2 is FQNEAQ. This CDR3 is built from 15 residues. The V and J ends lost 1 base and 3 bases, in that order; junction bases with no gene match: 4. The origin of this receptor is a man between 25 and 39 years old with glioma. The sequencing used PBMCs, collected from a glioma patient whose treatment included an IDH1 peptide vaccine. V and J are TRBV7-8 and TRBJ1-2, with TRBD1 identical over 8 bases. CDR3 sequence reads: CASSLVGQADYGYTF. The CDR3 coding sequence is TGTGCCAGCAGCTTAGTGGGACAGGCGGACTATGGCTACACCTTC.